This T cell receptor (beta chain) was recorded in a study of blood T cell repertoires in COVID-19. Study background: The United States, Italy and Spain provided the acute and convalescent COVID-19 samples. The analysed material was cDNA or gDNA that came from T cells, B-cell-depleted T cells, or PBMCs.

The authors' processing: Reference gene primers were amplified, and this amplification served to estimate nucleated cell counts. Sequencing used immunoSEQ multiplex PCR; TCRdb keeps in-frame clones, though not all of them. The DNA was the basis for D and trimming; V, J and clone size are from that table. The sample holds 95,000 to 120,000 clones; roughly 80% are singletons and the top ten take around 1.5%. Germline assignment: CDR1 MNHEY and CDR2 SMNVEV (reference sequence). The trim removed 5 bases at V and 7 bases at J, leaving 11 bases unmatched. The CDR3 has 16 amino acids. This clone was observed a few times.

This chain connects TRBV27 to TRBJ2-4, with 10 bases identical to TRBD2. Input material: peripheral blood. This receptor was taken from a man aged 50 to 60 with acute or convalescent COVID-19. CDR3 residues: CASSPLRSSGGNIQYF. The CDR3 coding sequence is TGTGCCAGCAGTCCACTCAGGTCTAGCGGGGGCAACATTCAGTACTTC.